A selection of T cell receptor beta chains follows, all from one sample in a study of pediatric ulcerative colitis. Sequencing used immunoSEQ multiplex PCR; TCRdb keeps in-frame clones, though not all of them. This sample has about 32,000 clones, with around 80% found just once. The sequencing sample was made of blood. The source of these receptors is a boy younger than 18 with severe ulcerative colitis. CDR3s include the opening cysteine and the closing phenylalanine or tryptophan. The D gene is left open where the match is weak. Only some rows state a clone size, as once, few, many or a class for expanded clones.

>14|TRBV7-2|-|-|TRBJ1-2
TGTGCCAGCAGCCCCGGGACGGCTTACTATGGCTACACCTTC
CASSPGTAYYGYTF
>15|TRBV7-3|-|-|TRBJ2-2
TGTGCCAGCTCTCCTACCGGGACAAACACCGGGGAGCTGTTTTTT
CASSPTGTNTGELFF
>13|TRBV19|-|-|TRBJ1-2
TGTGCCAGTACCCCGGGTCTTAACTATGGCTACACCTTC
CASTPGLNYGYTF
>12|TRBV28|-|-|TRBJ1-1
TGTGCCAGCAGGGCCGGTAACACTGAAGCTTTCTTT
CASRAGNTEAFF
>16|TRBV4-2|TRBD2|-|TRBJ2-3
TGTGCCAGCAGCCAATTCGGACTAGGTAGCACAGATACGCAGTATTTT
CASSQFGLGSTDTQYF
>16|TRBV15|TRBD1|large|TRBJ1-2
TGTGCCACCAGCAGAGGCCTACAGGGGGTTGGCTATGGCTACACCTTC
CATSRGLQGVGYGYTF
>13|TRBV10-2|-|few|TRBJ1-1
TGCGCCAGCTTTAACTCAGTGAACACTGAAGCTTTCTTT
CASFNSVNTEAFF
>13|TRBV19|-|-|TRBJ1-2
TGTGCCAGTAGCACAGGAGCTAACTATGGCTACACCTTC
CASSTGANYGYTF
>12|TRBV5-6|-|few|TRBJ1-1
TGTGCCTCGATACGATCGGGCACTGAAGCTTTCTTT
CASIRSGTEAFF
>14|TRBV6-6|-|-|TRBJ2-7
TGTGCCAGCAGAGACACCTCGTTAGTGGACGAGCAGTACTTC
CASRDTSLVDEQYF
>16|TRBV5-4|TRBD2|few|TRBJ2-1
TGTGCCAGCAGCCTAGCGGGGGGAGAATTTGGCAATGAGCAGTTCTTC
CASSLAGGEFGNEQFF
>15|TRBV7-8|-|-|TRBJ1-2
TGTGCCAGCAGCTTAGATTCCGGAGGCGGGGGTGGCTACACCTTC
CASSLDSGGGGGYTF
>15|TRBV5-1|-|once|TRBJ2-3
TGCGCCAGCAGCTTGGATAGCGGACCCACAGATACGCAGTATTTT
CASSLDSGPTDTQYF
>15|TRBV9|TRBD1|-|TRBJ1-2
TGTGCCAGCAGCGTATCCGACAGGGAGGACTATGGCTACACCTTC
CASSVSDREDYGYTF